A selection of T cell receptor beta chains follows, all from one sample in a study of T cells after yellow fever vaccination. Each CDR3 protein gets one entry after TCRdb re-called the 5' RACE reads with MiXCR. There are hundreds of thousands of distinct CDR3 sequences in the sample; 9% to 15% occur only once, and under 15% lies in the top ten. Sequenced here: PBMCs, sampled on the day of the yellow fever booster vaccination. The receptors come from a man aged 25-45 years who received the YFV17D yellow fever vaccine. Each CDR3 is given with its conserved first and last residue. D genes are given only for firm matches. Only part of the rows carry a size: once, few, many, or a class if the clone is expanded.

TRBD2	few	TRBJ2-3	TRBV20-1	TGCAGTGCTCCCTTTAGCGGGAACACAGATACGCAGTATTTT	CSAPFSGNTDTQYF
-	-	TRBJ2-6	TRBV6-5	TGTGCCAGCAGTTTGGGACTGAACTCTGGGGCCAACGTCCTGACTTTC	CASSLGLNSGANVLTF
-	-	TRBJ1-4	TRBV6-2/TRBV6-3	TGTGCCAGCTCGCCAGCGGATGAAAAACTGTTTTTT	CASSPADEKLFF
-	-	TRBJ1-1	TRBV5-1	TGCGCCAGCAGCTTGGCAGGGACGGAGTACACTGAAGCTTTCTTT	CASSLAGTEYTEAFF
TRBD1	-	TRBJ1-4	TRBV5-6	TGTGCCAGCAGCGTGACAGGGATGAGTCTTAATGAAAAACTGTTTTTT	CASSVTGMSLNEKLFF
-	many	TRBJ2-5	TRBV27	TGTGCCAGCCACGGGGGGCTCGGGACCCAGTACTTC	CASHGGLGTQYF
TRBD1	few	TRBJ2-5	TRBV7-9	TGTGCCAGCAGCGCGGACAGGGTAAAAGAGACCCAGTACTTC	CASSADRVKETQYF
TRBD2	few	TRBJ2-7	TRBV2	TGTGCCAGCAGGGAGGGGACTAGCGGGAGTCGGGAGCAGTACTTC	CASREGTSGSREQYF
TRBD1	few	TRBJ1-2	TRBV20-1	TGCAGTGCTGGGGACAGGAGAAACTATGGCTACACCTTC	CSAGDRRNYGYTF
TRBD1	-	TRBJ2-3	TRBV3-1	TGTGCCAGCAGCCCCCAGGGGGCACGCACAGATACGCAGTATTTT	CASSPQGARTDTQYF
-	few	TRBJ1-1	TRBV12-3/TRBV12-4	TGTGCCAGCAGCACAAGTAGGAAGGCGGTCACTGAAGCTTTCTTT	CASSTSRKAVTEAFF
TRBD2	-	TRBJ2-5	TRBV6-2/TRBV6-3	TGTGCCAGCAAACACCTAGCGGGACAAGAGACCCAGTACTTC	CASKHLAGQETQYF
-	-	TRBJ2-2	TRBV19	TGTGCCACCCAGGATGGACACCTTACCACCGGGGAGCTGTTTTTT	CATQDGHLTTGELFF
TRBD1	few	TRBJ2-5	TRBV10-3	TGTGCCATCAGTGGCCCGGACAGGGGGGAGGAGACCCAGTACTTC	CAISGPDRGEETQYF
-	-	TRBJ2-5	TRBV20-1	TGCAGTGCTAGAGATAGCAACCAAGAGACCCAGTACTTC	CSARDSNQETQYF
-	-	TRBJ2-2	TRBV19	TGTGCCAGTCGTTACATCGCCACCGGGGAGCTGTTTTTT	CASRYIATGELFF
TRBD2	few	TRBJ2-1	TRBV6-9	TGTGCCAGCAGTAGAGCGGGAGGGGATTACAATGAGCAGTTCTTC	CASSRAGGDYNEQFF
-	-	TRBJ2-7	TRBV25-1	TGTGCCAGCAGTGAATTTCGGGGGAGATCCGGCGAGCAGTACTTC	CASSEFRGRSGEQYF
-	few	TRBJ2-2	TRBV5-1	TGCGCCAGCAGCTTGGGAGAACAGGGCGTTATCGCCGGGGAGCTGTTTTTT	CASSLGEQGVIAGELFF
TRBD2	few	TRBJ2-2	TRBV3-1	TGTGCCAGCAGCCCAAGCGGGAGTCGGCGCGGGGAGCTGTTTTTT	CASSPSGSRRGELFF
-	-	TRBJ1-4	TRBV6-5	TGTGCCAGCAGTTACGGCAGGGGCAAAGAAAAACTGTTTTTT	CASSYGRGKEKLFF
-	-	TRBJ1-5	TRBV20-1	TGCAGTGCTCCTAACAGGGAGAGCAATCAGCCCCAGCATTTT	CSAPNRESNQPQHF
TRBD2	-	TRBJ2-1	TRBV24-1	TGTGCCACCAGTGAACCTAGCGGGAGGTCATTCTTC	CATSEPSGRSFF
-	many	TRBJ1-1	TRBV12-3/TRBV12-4	TGTGCCAGCAGTTTGAAGGGTCGGAACACTGAAGCTTTCTTT	CASSLKGRNTEAFF
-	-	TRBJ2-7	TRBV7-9	TGTGCCAGCAGCTTAGGTGAGGTCGAGCAGTACTTC	CASSLGEVEQYF
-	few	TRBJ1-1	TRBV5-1	TGCGCCAGCAGCTTGGAGCGGGGGGCGAACGCTGAAGCTTTCTTT	CASSLERGANAEAFF
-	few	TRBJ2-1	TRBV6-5	TGTGCCAGCAGTCTCGATGGGCCAAATGAGCAGTTCTTC	CASSLDGPNEQFF
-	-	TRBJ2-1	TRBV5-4	TGTGCCAGCAGCGGGGGGTACGGCTACAATGAGCAGTTCTTC	CASSGGYGYNEQFF
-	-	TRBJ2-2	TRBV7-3	TGTGCCAGCAGCCTATCAAGGGATGTGCATACCGGGGAGCTGTTTTTT	CASSLSRDVHTGELFF
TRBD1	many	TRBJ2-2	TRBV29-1	TGCAGCGTTGCGCAGGGGGCGACCGGGGAGCTGTTTTTT	CSVAQGATGELFF
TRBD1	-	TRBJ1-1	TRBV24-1	TGTGCCACCAGTGACCCGACAGGGGGCAAGACTGAAGCTTTCTTT	CATSDPTGGKTEAFF
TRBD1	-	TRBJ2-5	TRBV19	TGTGCCAGTAGTATAGATGGCTCGGGACAGGGGGCGCGACAGACCCAGTACTTC	CASSIDGSGQGARQTQYF
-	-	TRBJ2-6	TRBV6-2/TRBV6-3	TGTGCCAGCAGACGTTCCGGTAAATCTGGGGCCAACGTCCTGACTTTC	CASRRSGKSGANVLTF
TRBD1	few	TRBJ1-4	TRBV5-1	TGCGCCAGCAGCTTGGCCGGGACAGGGTCTGAAAAACTGTTTTTT	CASSLAGTGSEKLFF
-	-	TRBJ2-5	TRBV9	TGTGCCAGCAGCTCCCCGGGGAGTCAAGAGACCCAGTACTTC	CASSSPGSQETQYF
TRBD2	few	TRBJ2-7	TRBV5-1	TGCGCCAGCAGCTTGGTAGCGGGAGAGGTCGAGCAGTACTTC	CASSLVAGEVEQYF
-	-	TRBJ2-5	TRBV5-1	TGCGCCAGCTGTGCGGGCAGCCTCGGGCAAGAGACCCAGTACTTC	CASCAGSLGQETQYF
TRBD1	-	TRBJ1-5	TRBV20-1	TGCAGTGCTAGATTGGACAGGGGGGGTCGGGGGCCCCAGCATTTT	CSARLDRGGRGPQHF
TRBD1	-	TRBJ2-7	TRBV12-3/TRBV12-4	TGTGCCAGCAGTTTAGGGGGACAGGGTATTTACGAGCAGTACTTC	CASSLGGQGIYEQYF
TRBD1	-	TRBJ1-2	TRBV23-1	TGCGCCAGCAGTCAATCAGCACAGGGGGTCCCCTGGGGCTATACCTTC	CASSQSAQGVPWGYTF
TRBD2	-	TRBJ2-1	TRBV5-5	TGTGCCAGCAGCCGATCCGGGACTAGGAGTGTCGGGAATGAGCAGTTCTTC	CASSRSGTRSVGNEQFF
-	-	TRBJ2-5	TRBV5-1	TGCGCCAGCAGGGGGGGTCCATTGGAGACCCAGTACTTC	CASRGGPLETQYF
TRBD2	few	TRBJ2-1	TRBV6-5	TGTGCCAGCAGCGGACTAAGCGGGAGGGCCTCCTCCTACAATGAGCAGTTCTTC	CASSGLSGRASSYNEQFF
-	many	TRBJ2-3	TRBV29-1	TGCAGCGTTGATGTGGTCACAGATACGCAGTATTTT	CSVDVVTDTQYF
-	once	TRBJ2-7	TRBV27	TGTGCCAGCAGAACCCACAGGGGGGGGACGTACTACGAGCAGTACTTC	CASRTHRGGTYYEQYF
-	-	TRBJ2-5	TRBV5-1	TGCGCCAGCAGTCGGGGGGCCGCAGAGACCCAGTACTTC	CASSRGAAETQYF
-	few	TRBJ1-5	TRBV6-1	TGTGCCAGCAGTGAAATTAGCAATCAGCCCCAGCATTTT	CASSEISNQPQHF
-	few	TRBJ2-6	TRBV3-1	TGTGCCAGCAGGTACACAGGGACTGGGGCCAACGTCCTGACTTTC	CASRYTGTGANVLTF
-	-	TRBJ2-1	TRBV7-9	TGTGCCAGCGAGGGGGGGGCCGGAGGCAATGAGCAGTTCTTC	CASEGGAGGNEQFF
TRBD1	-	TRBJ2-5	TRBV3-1	TGTGCCAGCAGCCCTAGGAGGGACAGGGAGACCCAGTACTTC	CASSPRRDRETQYF